The rows below give T cell receptor beta chains drawn from one sample of a study of response to subunit inactivated influenza vaccine. Each CDR3 protein gets one entry after TCRdb re-called the RT-PCR reads with MiXCR. Of 860,000 or so distinct CDR3 sequences detected, less than 25% appear once; the ten largest clones hold 10%. The starting material was PBMCs from blood, obtained 5 to 6 days after vaccination. The origin of the receptors is a man between 45 and 60 years old who received an inactivated influenza vaccine. Each CDR3 is given with its conserved first and last residue. D genes are given only for firm matches. Clone size, where shown, is once, few, many, or a class for clones that have expanded.

TRBV12-3/TRBV12-4	TRBJ2-1	NA	NA	TGTGCCAGCAGTTTTGAGGCACCCAGTGAGCAGTTCTTC	CASSFEAPSEQFF
TRBV2	TRBJ2-5	TRBD1	few	TGTGCCAGCATTCCGGACAGGGGTTCCACCCAAGAGACCCAGTACTTC	CASIPDRGSTQETQYF
TRBV12-3/TRBV12-4	TRBJ2-1	NA	NA	TGTGCCAGCAGTTTTTTCTTGTGGGAGCAGTTCTTC	CASSFFLWEQFF
TRBV19	TRBJ2-3	TRBD2	NA	TGTGCCAGTAGTACGACTAGCGGGAGGCTTACCACAGATACGCAGTATTTT	CASSTTSGRLTTDTQYF
TRBV4-1	TRBJ2-2	TRBD1	NA	TGCGCCAGCAGCCAATCAGCTGGGACAGTATACACCGGGGAGCTGTTTTTT	CASSQSAGTVYTGELFF
TRBV20-1	TRBJ1-2	TRBD1	NA	TGCAGTGCTTGGGTAACAGGGGGCAGGGACTATGGCTACACCTTC	CSAWVTGGRDYGYTF
TRBV20-1	TRBJ2-3	TRBD1	NA	TGCAGTGCTCATTCAACAGGGGGCGTAACAGATACGCAGTATTTT	CSAHSTGGVTDTQYF
TRBV28	TRBJ1-5	NA	NA	TGTGCCAGCACCGTGAACATACCGGGCAATCAGCCCCAGCATTTT	CASTVNIPGNQPQHF
TRBV20-1	TRBJ2-7	NA	NA	TGCAGTGCGGGAGCCAGGGTATTGAACGAGCAGTACTTC	CSAGARVLNEQYF
TRBV4-2	TRBJ1-1	NA	NA	TGTGCCAGAAGCCAAGGTCGCGGGCAGCTGATTACTGAAGCTTTCTTT	CARSQGRGQLITEAFF
TRBV4-2	TRBJ2-1	TRBD2	NA	TGTGCCAGCAGTCCCAATCTAGCGGGGGGGTACAATGAGCAGTTCTTC	CASSPNLAGGYNEQFF
TRBV6-6	TRBJ2-5	NA	NA	TGTGCCAGCACTTACGGGGGACGGGAGACCCAGTACTTC	CASTYGGRETQYF
TRBV20-1	TRBJ2-5	NA	few	TGCAGTGCTACCAGGACAGCCCAAGAGACCCAGTACTTC	CSATRTAQETQYF
TRBV11-2	TRBJ2-7	NA	NA	TGTGCCAGCAGCAGGTCTGGAGTTAGCGAGCAGTACTTC	CASSRSGVSEQYF
TRBV30	TRBJ2-5	NA	few	TGTGCCTGGGGAGGAGAGACCCAGTACTTC	CAWGGETQYF
TRBV18	TRBJ2-3	NA	many	TGTGCCAGCTCACCGTGGGAGGCAGATACGCAGTATTTT	CASSPWEADTQYF
TRBV6-5	TRBJ1-6	NA	NA	TGTGCCAGCAGTTTGAACAGGGATAATTCACCCCTCCACTTT	CASSLNRDNSPLHF
TRBV20-1	TRBJ1-2	NA	few	TGCAGTGCTAGAGATGCATTACAGCTCATCTATGGCTACACCTTC	CSARDALQLIYGYTF
TRBV27	TRBJ2-1	NA	few	TGTGCCAGCAGTTTTGTCAGCTACAATGAGCAGTTCTTC	CASSFVSYNEQFF
TRBV5-1	TRBJ1-2	TRBD1	NA	TGCGCCAGCAGCACTGGACAGGGCGCGGGCGATGGCTACACCTTC	CASSTGQGAGDGYTF
TRBV20-1	TRBJ1-6	NA	NA	TGCAGTGCTAGGGACACCCCCAAATCACCCCTCCACTTT	CSARDTPKSPLHF
TRBV4-3	TRBJ2-3	NA	few	TGCGCCAGCAGCCAAGCAGCGGGCTACACAGATACGCAGTATTTT	CASSQAAGYTDTQYF
TRBV29-1	TRBJ1-1	NA	NA	TGCAGCGTCGTAGGGTACAATGTTGAAGCTTTCTTT	CSVVGYNVEAFF
TRBV11-2	TRBJ2-3	NA	NA	TGTGCCAGCAGCTTACTCCGGGGACACCTTACGCAGTATTTT	CASSLLRGHLTQYF
TRBV6-2/TRBV6-3	TRBJ1-5	NA	NA	TGTGCCAGCAGTTACTCTGCGCTACATCAGCCCCAGCATTTT	CASSYSALHQPQHF
TRBV6-1	TRBJ2-1	TRBD2	NA	TGTGCCAGCAGAAAAGAAGCGGGACCTTTCAATGAGCAGTTCTTC	CASRKEAGPFNEQFF
TRBV12-3/TRBV12-4	TRBJ1-2	TRBD1	NA	TGTGCCAGCAGTCTTACAATGACAGGGGGCCGTGGCTACACCTTC	CASSLTMTGGRGYTF
TRBV4-3	TRBJ2-2	NA	NA	TGCGCCAGCAGCCAGGAGGACTGGACTGGAAACACCGGGGAGCTGTTTTTT	CASSQEDWTGNTGELFF
TRBV20-1	TRBJ1-1	NA	NA	TGCAGTGCTAGAGTAGGGAGCATGAACACTGAAGCTTTCTTT	CSARVGSMNTEAFF
TRBV7-9	TRBJ2-3	TRBD1	NA	TGTGCCAGCAGCGCACCGGGACAGGGGGTCGTGGATACGCAGTATTTT	CASSAPGQGVVDTQYF
TRBV19	TRBJ2-2	NA	NA	TGTGCCAGTAGTATAACGTCCTTGGGACCCGGGGAGCTGTTTTTT	CASSITSLGPGELFF
TRBV10-3	TRBJ2-2	TRBD2	NA	TGTGCCATCAGTGTACGTAGCGGGTACACCGGGGAGCTGTTTTTT	CAISVRSGYTGELFF
TRBV18	TRBJ2-2	NA	NA	TGTGCCAGCTCACCAAACTGGCAATCGAACACCGGGGAGCTGTTTTTT	CASSPNWQSNTGELFF
TRBV4-1	TRBJ2-7	TRBD2	few	TGCGCCAGCAGCCAGCGGGAGGGTAACTACGAGCAGTACTTC	CASSQREGNYEQYF
TRBV7-9	TRBJ2-1	NA	NA	TGTGCCAGCAGCTCGGATGGACAGTTCGGGAATGAGCAGTTCTTC	CASSSDGQFGNEQFF
TRBV28	TRBJ2-1	NA	NA	TGTGCCAGCAGTTTAGCTCCGGGACGCCGCGACAATGAGCAGTTCTTC	CASSLAPGRRDNEQFF
TRBV5-5	TRBJ2-5	TRBD1	NA	TGTGCCAGCAGGCCGACGTGGGACAGGGGGCTAGAGACCCAGTACTTC	CASRPTWDRGLETQYF
TRBV7-8	TRBJ1-1	NA	few	TGTGCCAGCAGACGAGGTGGCGATGAAGCTTTCTTT	CASRRGGDEAFF
TRBV6-2/TRBV6-3	TRBJ2-7	NA	NA	TGTGCCAGCAGACTGGGGGGGCCCATCGCCCCAACTATCGAGCAGTACTTC	CASRLGGPIAPTIEQYF